The clone carrying this TCR beta chain was seen repeatedly, ten times or more. The data derive from a study of regulatory T cells in long-lasting Graves disease. The CDR3 is made up of 15 amino acids. CDR1 SGHNT and CDR2 YENEEA come from the germline V gene. The junction had 4 bases not matched to a gene; V was cut back by 5 bases and J by 1 base. CDR3 regions were amplified by Arm-PCR using iRepertoire HTBI primers to build TCR beta libraries. TCRdb itself ran the multiplex PCR reads through MiXCR, one entry per CDR3 protein. The sample carries around 500,000 distinct CDR3 sequences, about 14% recorded once. Time point: newly diagnosed GD, antithyroid drugs for less than 3 months. Construction of the TCR library relied on RNA isolated from PBMCs. Nine milliliters of peripheral blood were drawn into EDTA tubes. This sample also appeared in a second study, on T cells in Graves' hyperthyroidism and ophthalmopathy. That paper notes: First-round RT-PCR with HTBI primers amplified the TCR CDR3 region. Within blood appeared most thyroid clonotypes that had expanded above 0.001.

The chain is built from TRBV11-3 and TRBJ1-1; 10 bases line up with TRBD1. The receptor was isolated from a young man with Graves disease. This specimen consisted of peripheral blood mononuclear cells (PBMCs), obtained at new diagnosis, from a patient treated with antithyroid drugs. In DNA, the CDR3 is TGTGCCAGCAGCCTCGGACAGGGGGGGAACACTGAAGCTTTCTTT. This translates into CASSLGQGGNTEAFF.